This TCR beta chain was identified during a study of cytomegalovirus exposure and HLA in healthy donors. Findings of the study overall: Clonal expansion, a later analysis showed, was greater in HLA-associated TCR beta chains than in equally common others.

The PCR employed 60 Vbeta primers together with 13 Jbeta primers. Produced via immunoSEQ multiplex PCR; TCRdb's table is partial and in-frame only. Of under 150,000 clones listed, over 75% are singletons. A remark on this clone: No antigen is known for it.

The sequence came from a man aged 25-40 years in good health and CMV-seronegative. The sequencing input was PBMCs.

CDR3 sequence: CASSEQDSNQPQHF. The CDR3, as DNA: TGTGCCAGCAGTGAACAGGATAGCAATCAGCCCCAGCATTTT. The chain links TRBV6-1 to TRBJ1-5; D is unresolved. Germline assignment: CDR1 MNHNS and CDR2 SASEGT. The CDR3 consists of 14 residues. The V and J ends lost 2 bases and 0 bases respectively, with 5 bases between them.